These 18 T cell receptor beta chains were sequenced from one sample in a study of T-cell memory formation after mild COVID-19. TCRdb reprocessed the 5' RACE reads via MiXCR and lists one record per CDR3 protein. Among about 290,000 distinct CDR3 sequences listed, roughly 15% were seen once. The sample comprised PBMCs or a T cell subset sorted from them (not recorded which). The receptors derive from a man aged 18 to 29 who had mild COVID-19 (a few samples of this study predate the infection). Cell type and time point are not known.

This sequence joins TRBV4-3 and TRBJ2-5; 7 bases agree with TRBD2. Losses at the gene ends were 1 base for V and 2 bases for J; bases not matched to a gene: 7. This CDR3 comprises 16 residues. Per the germline V gene, CDR1 is LGHNA and CDR2 is YSLEER. CDR3 region: CASSQVILGGQETQYF. As DNA, the CDR3 is TGCGCCAGCAGCCAAGTTATTTTGGGGGGGCAAGAGACCCAGTACTTC.

This clonotype occurred a few times. The rearrangement links TRBV7-2 to TRBJ2-3; D unclear. V was shortened by 5 bases and J by 4 bases, with 13 bases between the two germline ends. The CDR3 consists of 14 residues. Germline V CDR1 and CDR2: SGHTA, FQGNSA. The CDR3 is CASSKNRPADTQYF. Written as DNA, the CDR3 is TGTGCCAGCAGCAAGAACCGGCCGGCAGATACGCAGTATTTT.

The chain uses TRBV28 and TRBJ1-3; unclear D gene. There are 13 residues in the CDR3. Germline assignment: CDR1 MDHEN and CDR2 SYDVKM. V was clipped by 7 bases and J by 0 bases, with 7 bases between them. The CDR3 loop reads CASNVNSGNTIYF. CDR3 coding DNA: TGTGCCAGCAACGTAAACTCTGGAAACACCATATATTTT.

This clonotype was seen only a few times. The chain is built from TRBV4-1 and TRBJ1-2; a possible D gene is TRBD1 (6 bases). The CDR3 spans 13 residues. The V gene's germline CDR1 is MGHRA and CDR2 YSYEKL. Trimming cost V 1 base and J 6 bases, with 9 bases left between them. Here the CDR3 reads CASSQGPGDGYTF. CDR3 nucleotide sequence: TGCGCCAGCAGCCAAGGCCCAGGGGATGGCTACACCTTC.

This clonotype was picked up a small number of times. V is TRBV6-5 and J is TRBJ2-1, with TRBD1 identical over 8 bases. The CDR3 has 13 residues. Looked up from germline, CDR1 is MNHEY and CDR2 is SVGAGI. J was trimmed by 5 bases and V by 6 bases; bases with no gene match: 3. The DNA of the CDR3 is TGTGCCAGCAGCCCGGACAGGGACAATGAGCAGTTCTTC. Protein sequence: CASSPDRDNEQFF.

This clonotype has a handful of counts. The V call is TRBV4-3, the J call TRBJ2-3; D is perhaps TRBD2 (6 bases). Between the trimmed V and J ends, which lost 1 base and 2 bases, there was a span of 7 bases. CDR3 size: 14 residues. CDR1 is LGHNA, CDR2 YSLEER, per germline. CDR3 in DNA: TGCGCCAGCAGCCAAGGGGGGGTCACAGATACGCAGTATTTT. It is translated as CASSQGGVTDTQYF.

This clonotype was counted between two and nine times. This chain connects TRBV29-1 to TRBJ2-5; D is perhaps TRBD1 (6 bases). V lost 5 bases and J 3 bases, leaving 13 bases between the germline ends. Germline assignment: CDR1 SQVTM and CDR2 ANQGSEA. This CDR3 spans 13 amino acids. In DNA form, the CDR3 reads TGCAGCGTTACGATTTGGACAGAAGAGACCCAGTACTTC. It codes for CSVTIWTEETQYF.

The J gene is TRBJ2-1, the V gene TRBV7-2; a weak D match, TRBD1 (5 bases). Germline-derived CDR1 and CDR2 are SGHTA and FQGNSA. The germline V and J ends were trimmed by 0 bases and 9 bases, with 9 bases remaining between them. The CDR3 spans 13 residues. The CDR3 DNA reads as TGTGCCAGCAGCTTAGCTAGTCAGGGTGAGCAGTTCTTC. Residues: CASSLASQGEQFF.

The chain carries TRBV4-1 and TRBJ1-2; D unresolved. CDR3 size: 15 residues. The germline V gene has CDR1 MGHRA and CDR2 YSYEKL. V shed 0 bases and J shed 8 bases, with 16 bases lying between them. The CDR3 protein is CASSQDKGSIEGYTF. In DNA form, the CDR3 reads TGCGCCAGCAGCCAAGATAAGGGCTCTATCGAGGGCTACACCTTC.

This rearrangement joins TRBV5-1 to TRBJ2-1; TRBD1 agrees at 7 bases. Trimming removed 0 bases from V and 10 bases from J; junction bases left unmatched: 7. Per the germline V gene, CDR1 is SGHRS and CDR2 is YFSETQ. The CDR3 is 14 amino acids. CDR3 loop: CASSLEGASNEQFF. CDR3 in DNA: TGCGCCAGCAGCTTGGAGGGGGCTTCGAACGAGCAGTTCTTC.

The J gene is TRBJ2-3, the V gene TRBV7-3; D is uncertain. CDR3 length equals 15 residues. Germline V gene data show CDR1 as SGHTA and CDR2 as FQGTGA. Trimming took off 5 bases at V and 6 bases at J, with 18 bases between the two ends. Written as DNA, the CDR3 is TGTGCCAGCAGCCAAGAAACAGACCCGGCGGATACGCAGTATTTT. It is translated as CASSQETDPADTQYF. The variable domain in full, completed from reference TRBV7-3 and TRBJ2-3, reads GAGVSQTPSNKVTEKGKYVELRCDPISGHTALYWYRQSLGQGPEFLIYFQGTGAADDSGLPNDRFFAVRPEGSVSTLKIQRTERGDSAVYLCASSQETDPADTQYFGPGTRLTVL.

J is TRBJ1-1 and V is TRBV7-9, with D perhaps matching TRBD1 (5 bases). CDR3 length: 15 amino acids. Germline V lookup: CDR1 SEHNR, CDR2 FQNEAQ (reference sequence). V was shortened by 5 bases and J by 7 bases, with 20 bases between the two germline ends. CDR3 in DNA: TGTGCCAGCAGCCCCGACTCGGGGGAAATTAATGAAGCTTTCTTT. The encoded protein is CASSPDSGEINEAFF.

This clonotype was seen many times. The chain carries TRBV12-3 or TRBV12-4 and TRBJ1-6; 8 positions match TRBD1. The CDR3 has 14 amino acids. With V trimmed by 5 bases and J by 6 bases, 3 bases remained unmatched. CDR3 residues: CASSRGQGNSPLHF. The CDR3 nucleotides read TGTGCCAGCAGTCGCGGACAGGGTAATTCACCCCTCCACTTT.

This clonotype was found a few times. The CDR3 region has the DNA TGTGCCAGCTCAACCTCAGGGTACTATGGCTACACCTTC. Translation gives CASSTSGYYGYTF. The chain has TRBV18 and TRBJ1-2, with a weak D call TRBD1 (5 bases). With 5 bases removed from V and 3 bases from J, the gap between germline ends came to 10 bases. CDR1 is KGHSH, CDR2 LQKENI, per germline. This CDR3 is built from 13 residues.

V is TRBV14 and J is TRBJ2-4; no clear D. Germline V lookup: CDR1 SGHDN, CDR2 FVKESK. The CDR3 loop spans 12 amino acids. V was cut by 3 bases and J by 6 bases, with 6 bases left in between. The CDR3: CASSQASNIQYF. The CDR3 nucleotides are TGTGCCAGCAGCCAGGCCTCAAACATTCAGTACTTC.

This clonotype occurred a few times. The chain links TRBV4-3 to TRBJ2-7; tentatively, D is TRBD1 (5 bases). Deletions cut 1 base from V and 3 bases from J, with 13 bases between. Germline CDR1 is LGHNA and CDR2 is YSLEER. The CDR3 is 15 residues long. CDR3 bases: TGCGCCAGCAGCCAAGTGAGGCAGGGTAGCTACGAGCAGTACTTC. Translation: CASSQVRQGSYEQYF.

The table lists this clonotype with a few counts. The J gene is TRBJ2-3, the V gene TRBV7-6; D is perhaps TRBD1 (5 bases). CDR3 length: 14 amino acids. V lost 5 bases and J 6 bases, leaving 15 bases between the germline ends. Germline V lookup: CDR1 SGHVS, CDR2 FNYEAQ. CDR3 coding DNA: TGTGCCAGCAGCATATACAGGCCGGGCGATACGCAGTATTTT. Encoded protein: CASSIYRPGDTQYF.

The chain joins TRBV20-1 to TRBJ2-7, with 10 nucleotides matching TRBD1. CDR1 DFQATT and CDR2 SNEGSKA come from the germline V gene (reference sequence). V was pared by 8 bases and J by 2 bases, with 6 bases of the junction left unmatched. The CDR3 is 13 residues long. The DNA of the CDR3 is TGCAGTTCCCAGGGACAGGGGCCCTACGAGCAGTACTTC. Its translation: CSSQGQGPYEQYF.